A single sample gave rise to the 16 T cell receptor beta chains below, sequenced in a study of vaccination and CD4 T cells after COVID-19. Documented treatment: approximately nine-day PBMC culture with coronavirus spike peptide pools or control peptides (ViraFEST assay). Their antigen targets remain unknown. Cultured CD4+ T cell DNA was sequenced using the Oncomine TCR Beta short-read assay. From the PCR reads, TCRdb called clonotypes with MiXCR, one entry per CDR3 protein. The sample consists of just under 8,500 distinct CDR3 sequences, around two thirds of them appearing once. The specimen was CD4+ T cells from blood, cultured in vitro. The receptor set was obtained from a human donor who had recovered from COVID-19.

This rearrangement joins TRBV4-3 to TRBJ2-7, with TRBD1 matching 10 bases. The CDR3 is 14 amino acids. After removal of 4 bases from V and 3 bases from J, the junction contained 3 bases not matched to a gene. Per the germline V gene, CDR1 is LGHNA and CDR2 is YSLEER. The CDR3 is CASSLDRGHYEQYF. In DNA, the CDR3 is TGCGCCAGCAGCCTTGACAGGGGGCACTACGAGCAGTACTTC.

The V and J genes are TRBV20-1 and TRBJ1-4, with D uncertain. Trimming stripped 2 bases from V and 6 bases from J, with 4 bases between. The CDR3 runs to 11 residues. Germline CDR1 DFQATT, CDR2 SNEGSKA (reference sequence). The DNA of the CDR3 is TGCAGTGCTAGACTGTATGAAAAACTGTTTTTT. Protein product: CSARLYEKLFF.

This clonotype appeared once. The chain joins TRBV19 to TRBJ2-3; a possible D gene is TRBD2 (5 bases). The CDR3 is 14 residues long. In germline, CDR1 is LNHDA, CDR2 SQIVND (reference sequence). Trimming took off 9 bases at V and 3 bases at J, with 16 bases between the two ends. CDR3 coding DNA: TGTGCCAGCCCCGTGGAGCTAGCAACAGATACGCAGTATTTT. Its protein product is CASPVELATDTQYF.

The V and J genes are TRBV19 and TRBJ1-5; D not resolved. The germline V gene encodes CDR1 LNHDA and CDR2 SQIVND (reference sequence). V was cut by 6 bases and J by 7 bases, with 19 bases left in between. This CDR3 comprises 15 residues. CDR3 protein: CASRPPDRTGQPQHF. CDR3 coding DNA: TGTGCCAGTAGGCCCCCCGATAGGACCGGACAGCCCCAGCATTTT. Supplemented by reference TRBV19 and TRBJ1-5, the full variable domain reads DGGITQSPKYLFRKEGQNVTLSCEQNLNHDAMYWYRQDPGQGLRLIYYSQIVNDFQKGDIAEGYSVSREKKESFPLTVTSAQKNPTAFYLCASRPPDRTGQPQHFGDGTRLSIL.

This CDR3 reads CASSPRGRYNEQFF. As DNA, the CDR3 is TGTGCCAGCTCCCCGCGGGGGCGCTACAATGAGCAGTTCTTC. This chain uses TRBV6-1 with TRBJ2-1; possible D gene TRBD2, 7 bases. The CDR3 runs to 14 residues. Looked up from germline, CDR1 is MNHNS and CDR2 is SASEGT. V was clipped by 8 bases and J by 3 bases, with 14 bases between them.

This rearrangement joins TRBV5-1 to TRBJ1-6, with 9 bases fitting TRBD1. V was pared by 0 bases and J by 9 bases, with 4 bases of the junction left unmatched. This CDR3 is 15 amino acids long. The germline V gene has CDR1 SGHRS and CDR2 YFSETQ. The CDR3 DNA reads TGCGCCAGCAGCTTGGGGGGACAGGGTAGTTCACCCCTCCACTTT. It is translated as CASSLGGQGSSPLHF.

This clonotype was seen a few times. This chain connects TRBV24-1 to TRBJ2-2, with 7 bases that match TRBD2. This CDR3 comprises 15 residues. Trimming at V came to 3 bases and at J to 3 bases, leaving 3 bases not matched to a gene. CDR1 is KGHDR, CDR2 SFDVKD, per germline. The CDR3 loop reads CATSDGRVHTGELFF. The CDR3, as DNA: TGTGCCACCAGTGATGGGAGGGTCCACACCGGGGAGCTGTTTTTT.

This clonotype was seen a few times. The chain joins TRBV6-1 to TRBJ1-6; D is perhaps TRBD1 (5 bases). The CDR3 runs 16 residues. The germline CDR1 and CDR2 sequences are MNHNS and SASEGT. V was shortened by 6 bases and J by 9 bases, with 21 bases between the two germline ends. CDR3 loop: CASSLTPGTGGSPLHF. The CDR3 region has the DNA TGTGCCAGCAGCCTCACTCCAGGGACCGGTGGTTCACCCCTCCACTTT.

This chain joins TRBV6-1 and TRBJ2-7; D possibly matches TRBD1 or TRBD2 (5 bases each). V was clipped by 7 bases and J by 4 bases, with 23 bases between them. The CDR3 is 16 amino acids. CDR1 MNHNS and CDR2 SASEGT come from the germline V gene. CDR3 sequence reads: CASTEGSGLAGYEQYF. CDR3 DNA: TGTGCCAGCACCGAGGGATCGGGGCTAGCCGGGTACGAGCAGTACTTC.

The rearrangement uses TRBV19 and TRBJ1-1; tentative D call: TRBD1 (6 bases). V was pared by 6 bases and J by 3 bases, with 11 bases between. The CDR3 runs 13 residues. Germline V gene sequence: CDR1 LNHDA, CDR2 SQIVND (reference sequence). CDR3 in amino acids: CASRGGHYTEAFF. For the CDR3, the DNA is TGTGCCAGTAGAGGGGGACACTACACTGAAGCTTTCTTT.

The rearrangement joins TRBV2 to TRBJ2-4; D remains unclear. Deletions cut 2 bases from V and 7 bases from J, with 0 bases between. The CDR3 is 10 amino acids. CDR1 is SNHLY, CDR2 FYNNEI, per germline. In DNA form, the CDR3 reads TGTGCCAGCAGTGAAAACATTCAGTACTTC. Translated: CASSENIQYF.

The rearrangement uses TRBV20-1 and TRBJ1-6; 8 positions agree with TRBD1. The germline V gene encodes CDR1 DFQATT and CDR2 SNEGSKA (reference sequence). The CDR3 sequence is 14 residues long. V trimming: 4 bases; J trimming: 9 bases; junction bases outside the gene matches: 8. The CDR3 here is CSAIPDRVRSPLHF. The CDR3 DNA is TGCAGTGCTATCCCGGACAGGGTTCGTTCACCCCTCCACTTT.

This chain links TRBV28 with TRBJ2-2; 8 bases match TRBD1. The V segment lost 5 bases and the J segment 7 bases; nucleotides outside the gene matches: 9. CDR3 length: 15 residues. The germline CDR1 and CDR2 sequences are MDHEN and SYDVKM. The CDR3 nucleotides read TGTGCCAGCAGTCACCGGGACAGGTCCGGCGGGGAGCTGTTTTTT. This encodes CASSHRDRSGGELFF.

This chain joins TRBV2 and TRBJ2-3; D is unresolved. Germline V gene data show CDR1 as SNHLY and CDR2 as FYNNEI. This CDR3 contains 12 residues. Trimming cost V 8 bases and J 5 bases, with 11 bases left between them. CDR3 bases: TGTGCCAGCGTGGGATGGGTAGATACGCAGTATTTT. Residues: CASVGWVDTQYF.

The rearrangement uses TRBV20-1 and TRBJ2-1, with 15 positions matching TRBD2. The germline V gene has CDR1 DFQATT and CDR2 SNEGSKA (reference sequence). V was pared by 3 bases and J by 1 base, with 7 bases of the junction left unmatched. CDR3 length: 18 residues. The CDR3 loop is CSASGGLAGGRSYNEQFF. The DNA of the CDR3 is TGCAGTGCTAGTGGGGGACTAGCGGGAGGTAGGTCCTACAATGAGCAGTTCTTC.

The V gene is TRBV20-1, the J gene TRBJ1-2, with D unresolved. With 2 bases removed from V and 6 bases from J, the gap between germline ends came to 13 bases. CDR1 is DFQATT and CDR2 is SNEGSKA in the germline V gene (reference sequence). CDR3 length: 13 amino acids. The CDR3 DNA reads as TGCAGTGCTAGACGAGGCCTTGAGGATGGCTACACCTTC. Its translation is CSARRGLEDGYTF.